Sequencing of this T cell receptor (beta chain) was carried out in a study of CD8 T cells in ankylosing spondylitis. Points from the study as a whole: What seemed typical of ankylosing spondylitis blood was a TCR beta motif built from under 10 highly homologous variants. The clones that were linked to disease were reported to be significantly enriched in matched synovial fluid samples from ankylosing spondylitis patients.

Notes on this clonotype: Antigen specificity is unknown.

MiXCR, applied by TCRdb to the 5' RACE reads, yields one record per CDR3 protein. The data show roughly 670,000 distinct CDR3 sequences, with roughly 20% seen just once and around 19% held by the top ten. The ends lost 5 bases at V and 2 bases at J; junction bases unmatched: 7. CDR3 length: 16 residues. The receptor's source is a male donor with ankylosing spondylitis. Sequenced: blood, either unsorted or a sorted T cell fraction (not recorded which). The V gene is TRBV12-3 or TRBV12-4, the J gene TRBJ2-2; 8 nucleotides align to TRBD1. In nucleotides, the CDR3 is TGTGCCAGCAGTCCCCGACAGGGGCCCAACACCGGGGAGCTGTTTTTT. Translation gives CASSPRQGPNTGELFF.